This passage covers 18 T cell receptor beta chains from one sample sequenced in a study of CD8 T cells in ankylosing spondylitis. MiXCR, applied by TCRdb to the 5' RACE reads, yields one record per CDR3 protein. The sample carries 200,000 to 300,000 distinct CDR3 sequences, more than 25% recorded once. Specimen: blood, either unsorted or a sorted T cell fraction (not recorded which). These receptors were obtained from a male donor with ankylosing spondylitis or in good health (not recorded which).

The CDR3 DNA reads TGTGCCAGCAGCTTAATCGCGACCCTTACCTACGAGCAGTACTTC. This sequence encodes CASSLIATLTYEQYF. The chain uses TRBV5-5 and TRBJ2-7; no definite D call. Germline V gene data show CDR1 as SGHKS and CDR2 as YYEKEE (reference sequence). The V gene lost 2 bases and the J gene lost 2 bases, with 14 bases spanning the gap. The CDR3 is 15 residues long.

This chain links TRBV7-6 with TRBJ2-2; no definite D call. V gave up 1 base and J gave up 0 bases, with 3 bases separating them. The CDR3 spans 14 residues. Germline loops: CDR1 SGHVS, CDR2 FNYEAQ. The CDR3 is CASSLEANTGELFF. DNA of the CDR3: TGTGCCAGCAGCTTAGAGGCGAACACCGGGGAGCTGTTTTTT. The full variable domain, rest sourced from reference TRBV7-6 and TRBJ2-2, is GAGVSQSPRYKVTKRGQDVALRCDPISGHVSLYWYRQALGQGPEFLTYFNYEAQQDKSGLPNDRFSAERPEGSISTLTIQRTEQRDSAMYRCASSLEANTGELFFGEGSRLTVL.

The chain combines TRBV6-5 with TRBJ1-2, with D unresolved. CDR3 length: 13 residues. Germline assignment: CDR1 MNHEY and CDR2 SVGAGI. Trimming took off 2 bases at V and 0 bases at J, with 4 bases between the two ends. CDR3 nucleotides: TGTGCCAGCAGTTACGGCACTAACTATGGCTACACCTTC. This translates into CASSYGTNYGYTF.

The V call is TRBV12-3 or TRBV12-4, the J call TRBJ1-3; D is undetermined. With 6 bases removed from V and 2 bases from J, the gap between germline ends came to 14 bases. There are 15 residues in the CDR3. CDR3 in amino acids: CASSFRRFPGNTIYF. The DNA of the CDR3 is TGTGCCAGCAGCTTTAGGCGTTTTCCTGGAAACACCATATATTTT.

This chain links TRBV27 with TRBJ2-1; weak D call: TRBD2 (6 bases). V gave up 3 bases and J gave up 12 bases, with 15 bases separating them. The CDR3 runs to 13 residues. Germline CDR1 is MNHEY and CDR2 is SMNVEV (reference sequence). CDR3 protein: CASSFRPGRGQFF. CDR3 nucleotides: TGTGCCAGCAGTTTCCGACCGGGGCGGGGGCAGTTCTTC.

This chain connects TRBV12-5 to TRBJ1-5, with 8 bases that match TRBD1. The trim removed 7 bases at V and 2 bases at J, leaving 7 bases unmatched. The CDR3 is 15 amino acids. Germline CDR1 reads LGHNT; CDR2 reads FRNRAP. DNA for the CDR3: TGTGCTAGTGATACCAAGGGACAGGGCAATCAGCCCCAGCATTTT. Residues: CASDTKGQGNQPQHF.

The gene calls are TRBV12-3 or TRBV12-4 and TRBJ1-2; D gene ambiguous. The CDR3 sequence is 13 residues long. V was cut by 1 base and J by 8 bases, with 11 bases left in between. DNA of the CDR3: TGTGCCAGCAGTTTAGTGGGCACTCTAGGCTACACCTTC. Residues: CASSLVGTLGYTF.

V gene TRBV21-1 combines with J gene TRBJ1-1; the table's D call, TRBD1, was not checked against the DNA. TRBV21-1 is designated a pseudogene. The CDR3 runs to 15 residues. The CDR3 DNA follows: TGTGCCAGCAGCAAAGTGGGGGCCAAGAACACTGAAGCTTTCTTT. Residues: CASSKVGAKNTEAFF.

The V and J genes are TRBV10-3 and TRBJ2-1; D possibly uses TRBD1 or TRBD2 (5 bases each). Trimming cost V 11 bases and J 16 bases, with 18 bases left between them. The CDR3 length is 10 residues. Germline assignment: CDR1 ENHRY and CDR2 SYGVKD. The CDR3 here is CASRGAGLFF. In DNA, the CDR3 is TGTGCCTCGCGAGGGGCAGGTCTATTCTTC.

J is TRBJ2-7 and V is TRBV10-2; 9 bases fit TRBD2. Per the germline V gene, CDR1 is WSHSY and CDR2 is SAAADI. This CDR3 is 14 amino acids long. V lost 5 bases and J lost 2; bases outside the gene matches: 4. The CDR3 spells CASSILAGAYEQYF. The DNA of the CDR3 is TGCGCCAGCAGTATTTTAGCGGGGGCCTACGAGCAGTACTTC.

This clonotype was seen a single time. The rearrangement links TRBV7-9 to TRBJ2-7; a weak D match, TRBD2 (5 bases). Per the germline V gene, CDR1 is SEHNR and CDR2 is FQNEAQ (reference sequence). This CDR3 contains 16 residues. V lost 1 base, J lost 5 bases, and 18 bases lay in between. Written as DNA, the CDR3 is TGTGCCAGCAGCTTAGTGCACCTTGTGGCCGGGGACGAGCAGTACTTC. Its protein product is CASSLVHLVAGDEQYF.

This clonotype was counted a few times. The chain combines TRBV5-5 with TRBJ1-1, with TRBD1 matching over 8 bases. V shed 0 bases and J 7 bases; nucleotides not matched to a gene: 14. The CDR3 runs 17 residues. Germline V gene data show CDR1 as SGHKS and CDR2 as YYEKEE (reference sequence). The CDR3 DNA reads as TGTGCCAGCAGCTTGGTACAGACAGGGGCAAATCTGGATGAAGCTTTCTTT. Protein sequence: CASSLVQTGANLDEAFF.

The chain has TRBV20-1 and TRBJ2-1; D is ambiguous. Deletions cut 6 bases from V and 0 bases from J, with 9 bases between. Germline values: CDR1 DFQATT, CDR2 SNEGSKA (reference sequence). The CDR3 is 13 amino acids. The CDR3 sequence is CSADVPSYNEQFF. CDR3 bases: TGCAGTGCCGACGTACCCTCCTACAATGAGCAGTTCTTC.

This clonotype has a handful of counts. This chain connects TRBV20-1 to TRBJ1-1, with D possibly matching TRBD1 (5 bases). This CDR3 has 14 amino acids. Trimming stripped 1 base from V and 0 bases from J, with 9 bases between. The V gene's germline CDR1 is DFQATT and CDR2 SNEGSKA (reference sequence). The CDR3 sequence: CSARAQGLNTEAFF. The CDR3 region has the DNA TGCAGTGCTAGAGCGCAGGGACTGAACACTGAAGCTTTCTTT.

The V gene is TRBV4-2, the J gene TRBJ2-5, with TRBD2 identical over 10 bases. This CDR3 comprises 16 residues. J gave up 5 bases and V 0 bases, and 6 bases lay outside the gene matches. Per germline, CDR1 LGHNA and CDR2 YNFKEQ. CDR3 sequence: CASSQEQRGGRETQYF. The CDR3 DNA follows: TGTGCCAGCAGCCAAGAACAGCGGGGGGGCCGGGAGACCCAGTACTTC.

This chain joins TRBV10-2 and TRBJ1-6; D remains unclear. Trimming cost V 4 bases and J 10 bases, with 8 bases left between them. Per germline, CDR1 WSHSY and CDR2 SAAADI. The CDR3 runs to 12 residues. The CDR3 DNA follows: TGCGCCAGCAGTGGAATTCAGTCACCCCTCCACTTT. This encodes CASSGIQSPLHF.

This clonotype was observed a few times. V is TRBV6-2 or TRBV6-3 and J is TRBJ2-2; D possibly uses TRBD1 or TRBD2 (5 bases each). Germline CDR1 is MNHEY and CDR2 is SVGEGT. This CDR3 region has 17 residues. V lost 0 bases and J lost 3, with 14 bases in between. The CDR3 DNA sequence: TGTGCCAGCAGTTACTCCCCCGCGGGCAGGGACACCGGGGAGCTGTTTTTT. Protein sequence: CASSYSPAGRDTGELFF.

The chain recombines TRBV7-8 with TRBJ1-6, with D unclear. Per the germline V gene, CDR1 is SGHVS and CDR2 is FQNEAQ. The V end lost 5 bases, the J end lost 13 bases, and 18 bases lay between the germline ends. The CDR3 is 14 amino acids. The CDR3 loop is CASSHLPAADPLHF. CDR3 DNA: TGTGCCAGCAGCCACCTCCCTGCAGCCGACCCCCTCCACTTT. The variable domain in full, with the rest retrieved from reference TRBV7-8 and TRBJ1-6, is GAGVSQSPRYKVAKRGQDVALRCDPISGHVSLFWYQQALGQGPEFLTYFQNEAQLDKSGLPSDRFFAERPEGSVSTLKIQRTQQEDSAVYLCASSHLPAADPLHFGNGTRLTVT.